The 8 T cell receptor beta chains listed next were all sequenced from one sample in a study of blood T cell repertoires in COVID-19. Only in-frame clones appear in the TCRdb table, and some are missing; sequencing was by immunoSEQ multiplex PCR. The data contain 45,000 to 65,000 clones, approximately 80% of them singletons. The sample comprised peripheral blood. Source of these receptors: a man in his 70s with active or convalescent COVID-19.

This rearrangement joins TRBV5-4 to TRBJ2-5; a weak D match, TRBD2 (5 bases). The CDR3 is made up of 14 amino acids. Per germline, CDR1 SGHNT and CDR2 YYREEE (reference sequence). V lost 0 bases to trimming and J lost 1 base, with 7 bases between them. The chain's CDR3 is CASSLAGSQETQYF. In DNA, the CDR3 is TGTGCCAGCAGCTTGGCGGGATCCCAAGAGACCCAGTACTTC.

The CDR3 DNA reads as TGTGCCAGCAGTTACGGGGACAATCTCTACAATGAGCAGTTCTTC. Translating it yields CASSYGDNLYNEQFF. The rearrangement links TRBV6-6 to TRBJ2-1; D perhaps matches TRBD1 (6 bases). The CDR3 runs 15 residues. Trimming took off 2 bases at V and 3 bases at J, with 11 bases between the two ends. Looked up from germline, CDR1 is MNHNY and CDR2 is SVGAGI (reference sequence).

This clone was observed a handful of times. The CDR3 coding sequence is TGTGCCAGCTCACCACAAAACAGGGACAATCAGCCCCAGCATTTT. Translated: CASSPQNRDNQPQHF. The V and J genes are TRBV18 and TRBJ1-5, with D perhaps TRBD1 (6 bases). Germline V CDR1 and CDR2: KGHSH, LQKENI. The germline V and J ends were trimmed by 1 base and 3 bases, with 10 bases remaining between them. The CDR3 covers 15 residues. Using reference TRBV18 and TRBJ1-5 for the parts outside the CDR3, the full variable domain is NAGVMQNPRHLVRRRGQEARLRCSPMKGHSHVYWYRQLPEEGLKFMVYLQKENIIDESGMPKERFSAEFPKEGPSILRIQQVVRGDSAAYFCASSPQNRDNQPQHFGDGTRLSIL.

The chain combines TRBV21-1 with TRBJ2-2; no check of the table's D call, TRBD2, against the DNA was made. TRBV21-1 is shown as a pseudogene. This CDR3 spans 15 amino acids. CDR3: CASSTGFLETGELFF. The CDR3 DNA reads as TGTGCCAGCAGCACCGGCTTTCTGGAGACCGGGGAGCTGTTTTTT.

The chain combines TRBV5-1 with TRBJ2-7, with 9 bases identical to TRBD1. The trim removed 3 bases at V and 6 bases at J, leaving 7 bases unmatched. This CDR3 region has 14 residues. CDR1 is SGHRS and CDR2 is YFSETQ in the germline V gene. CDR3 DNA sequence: TGCGCCAGCAGCTGGAGGACAGGGGCAGGCGAGCAGTACTTC. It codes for CASSWRTGAGEQYF.

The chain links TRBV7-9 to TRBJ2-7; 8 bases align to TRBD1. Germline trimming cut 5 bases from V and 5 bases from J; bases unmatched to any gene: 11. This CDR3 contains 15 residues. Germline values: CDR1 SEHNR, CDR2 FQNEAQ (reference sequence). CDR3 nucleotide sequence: TGTGCCAGCAGCCAACGCAGACAGGGGCTGGACGAGCAGTACTTC. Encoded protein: CASSQRRQGLDEQYF.

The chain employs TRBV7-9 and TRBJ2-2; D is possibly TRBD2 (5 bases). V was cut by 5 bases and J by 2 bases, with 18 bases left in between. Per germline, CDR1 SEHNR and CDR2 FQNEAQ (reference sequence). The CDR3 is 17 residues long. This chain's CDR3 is CASSPPGLAFNTGELFF. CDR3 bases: TGTGCCAGCAGCCCTCCCGGCCTAGCTTTTAACACCGGGGAGCTGTTTTTT.

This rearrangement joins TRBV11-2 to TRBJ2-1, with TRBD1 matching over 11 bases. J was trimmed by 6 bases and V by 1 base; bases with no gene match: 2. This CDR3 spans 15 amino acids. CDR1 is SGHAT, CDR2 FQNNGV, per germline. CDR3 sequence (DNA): TGTGCCAGCAGCTTAGCTGGGACAGGGGGCAATGAGCAGTTCTTC. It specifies CASSLAGTGGNEQFF.